The 12 T cell receptor beta chains listed next were all sequenced from one sample in a study of T cell responses to AZD1222 COVID-19 vaccine. This table comes from immunoSEQ multiplex PCR, and its TCRdb copy is limited to in-frame clones, with some not included. Here the sample spans fewer than 110,000 clones, roughly 85% being singletons. The sample in question was peripheral blood, obtained 28 days after the second AZD1222 dose. The receptors come from an adult who received the AZD1222 COVID-19 vaccine.

The V gene is TRBV6-4, the J gene TRBJ2-1; 9 bases line up with TRBD2. V was clipped by 3 bases and J by 8 bases; unmatched bases: 8. CDR3 size: 15 residues. Germline V gives CDR1 MRHNA, CDR2 SNTAGT. The CDR3 DNA sequence: TGTGCCAGCAGTGATACTGCGGGGGGGCCCCATGAGCAGTTCTTC. Protein product: CASSDTAGGPHEQFF.

The V call is TRBV7-2, the J call TRBJ1-5; D perhaps matches TRBD1 (5 bases). Trimming cost V 5 bases and J 4 bases, with 12 bases left between them. The CDR3 consists of 14 residues. CDR1 is SGHTA, CDR2 FQGNSA, per germline. CDR3: CASSMGDLNQPQHF. The CDR3 DNA sequence: TGTGCCAGCAGCATGGGGGACCTTAATCAGCCCCAGCATTTT.

This clone was counted between two and nine times. The chain is built from TRBV7-3 and TRBJ2-7; 11 positions match TRBD1. The CDR3 extends over 17 amino acids. The V segment lost 5 bases and the J segment 5 bases; nucleotides outside the gene matches: 14. CDR1 and CDR2 (germline): SGHTA, FQGTGA. The CDR3 reads CASSPGTGGLYEDEQYF. The DNA of the CDR3 is TGTGCCAGCAGCCCCGGGACAGGGGGGCTTTATGAGGACGAGCAGTACTTC. Full variable domain (missing parts from reference TRBV7-3 and TRBJ2-7): GAGVSQTPSNKVTEKGKYVELRCDPISGHTALYWYRQSLGQGPEFLIYFQGTGAADDSGLPNDRFFAVRPEGSVSTLKIQRTERGDSAVYLCASSPGTGGLYEDEQYFGPGTRLTVT.

This clone was seen just once. The rearrangement links TRBV7-9 to TRBJ1-3; 7 bases line up with TRBD1. Germline assignment: CDR1 SEHNR and CDR2 FQNEAQ (reference sequence). With V trimmed by 8 bases and J by 4 bases, 11 bases remained unmatched. The CDR3 runs to 15 residues. CDR3 amino acids: CASAPGGLRGNTIYF. DNA of the CDR3: TGTGCCAGCGCTCCAGGGGGTTTGAGAGGAAACACCATATATTTT.

The chain employs TRBV4-1 and TRBJ1-1, with a weak D call TRBD1 (5 bases). The germline V gene encodes CDR1 MGHRA and CDR2 YSYEKL. This CDR3 is 15 amino acids long. Trimming cost V 4 bases and J 1 base, with 13 bases left between them. In DNA, the CDR3 is TGCGCCAGCAGCCCCTATGCGGGGCCGAACACTGAAGCTTTCTTT. Amino acids: CASSPYAGPNTEAFF.

This clone was seen a few times. A far larger clone lies a single base away; this is likely a read error. This chain links TRBV24-1 with TRBJ2-2; perhaps TRBD1 as D (5 bases). Germline V gene lookup returns CDR1 KGHDR and CDR2 SFDVKD. The CDR3 length is 13 residues. The V and J ends lost 4 bases and 3 bases respectively, with 5 bases between them. CDR3: CATSDRDTGELFF. Written as DNA, the CDR3 is TGTGCCACCAGTGACAGGGACACCGGGGAGCTGTTTTTT.

The J gene is TRBJ1-6, the V gene TRBV5-6; D is unclear. The CDR3 covers 14 residues. Trimming shortened V by 0 bases and J by 8 bases, and 9 bases separated the two germline ends. Germline V gene lookup returns CDR1 SGHDT and CDR2 YYEEEE. The CDR3 DNA reads as TGTGCCAGCAGCTTGGGAACCTGGGATTCACCCCTCCACTTT. Protein product: CASSLGTWDSPLHF.

The count of this clone is one. The genes are TRBV6-5 and TRBJ2-5, with D perhaps TRBD1 (6 bases). V was trimmed by 6 bases and J by 2 bases, leaving 16 bases between them. Germline lookup yields CDR1 MNHEY and CDR2 SVGAGI. The CDR3 is 15 residues long. CDR3 in DNA: TGTGCCAGCAGGCGGACCGGGACACTACAAGAGACCCAGTACTTC. It encodes CASRRTGTLQETQYF.

This chain connects TRBV9 to TRBJ2-6; D is possibly TRBD2 (6 bases). V dropped 3 bases and J dropped 1 base, with 11 bases sitting between them. Germline assignment: CDR1 SGDLS and CDR2 YYNGEE. The CDR3 is 16 residues long. Here the CDR3 reads CASSDPGRSGANVLTF. The CDR3 DNA reads TGTGCCAGCAGCGACCCTGGGAGGTCTGGGGCCAACGTCCTGACTTTC.

This clone has just one count. The rearrangement uses TRBV30 and TRBJ1-6; TRBD1 might be the D (6 bases). Between the trimmed V and J ends, which lost 5 bases and 4 bases, there was a span of 12 bases. The CDR3 is 14 amino acids. CDR1 is GTSNPN, CDR2 SVGIG, per germline (reference sequence). The DNA of the CDR3 is TGTGCCTGGCTGGAGGGGGGATATAATTCACCCCTCCACTTT. Translated, it gives CAWLEGGYNSPLHF.

This chain connects TRBV28 to TRBJ1-2; the D gene is possibly TRBD1 (6 bases). Germline lookup yields CDR1 MDHEN and CDR2 SYDVKM. V was cut by 4 bases and J by 4 bases, with 13 bases left in between. The CDR3 is made up of 14 amino acids. The CDR3 sequence is CASSSPGRGYGYTF. CDR3 DNA sequence: TGTGCCAGCAGTTCCCCGGGCAGGGGCTATGGCTACACCTTC.

This clone was seen just once. The chain is built from TRBV19 and TRBJ2-1, with 8 nucleotides matching TRBD1. Germline V gives CDR1 LNHDA, CDR2 SQIVND (reference sequence). The CDR3 runs to 14 residues. The junction had 6 bases not matched to a gene; V was cut back by 3 bases and J by 8 bases. The CDR3 coding sequence is TGTGCCAGTAGTATGGGCAGGGGGCACGATGAGCAGTTCTTC. It translates to CASSMGRGHDEQFF. Using reference TRBV19 and TRBJ2-1 for the parts outside the CDR3, the full variable domain is DGGITQSPKYLFRKEGQNVTLSCEQNLNHDAMYWYRQDPGQGLRLIYYSQIVNDFQKGDIAEGYSVSREKKESFPLTVTSAQKNPTAFYLCASSMGRGHDEQFFGPGTRLTVL.